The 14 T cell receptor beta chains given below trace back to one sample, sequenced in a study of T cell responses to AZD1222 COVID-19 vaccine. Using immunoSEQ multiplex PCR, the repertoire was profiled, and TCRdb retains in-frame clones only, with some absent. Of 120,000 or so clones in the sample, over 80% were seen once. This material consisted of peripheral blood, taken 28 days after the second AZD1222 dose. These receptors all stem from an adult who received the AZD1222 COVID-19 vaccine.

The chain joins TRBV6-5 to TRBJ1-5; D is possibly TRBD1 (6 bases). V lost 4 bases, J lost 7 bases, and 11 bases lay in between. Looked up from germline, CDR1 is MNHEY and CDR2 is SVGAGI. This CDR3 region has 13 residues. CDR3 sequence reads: CASSLGGWQPQHF. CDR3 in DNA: TGTGCCAGCAGTTTAGGGGGGTGGCAGCCCCAGCATTTT.

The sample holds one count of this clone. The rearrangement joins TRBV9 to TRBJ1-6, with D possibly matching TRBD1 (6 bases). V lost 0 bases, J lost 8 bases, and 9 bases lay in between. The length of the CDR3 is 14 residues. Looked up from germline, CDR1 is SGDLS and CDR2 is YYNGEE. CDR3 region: CASSVEQGDSPLHF. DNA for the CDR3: TGTGCCAGCAGCGTAGAACAGGGTGATTCACCCCTCCACTTT.

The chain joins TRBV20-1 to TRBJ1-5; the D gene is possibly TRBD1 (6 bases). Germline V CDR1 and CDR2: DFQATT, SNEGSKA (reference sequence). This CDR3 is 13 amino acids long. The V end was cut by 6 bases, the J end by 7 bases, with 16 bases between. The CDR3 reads CSASTGFNQPQHF. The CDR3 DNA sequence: TGCAGTGCCAGTACAGGGTTTAACCAGCCCCAGCATTTT.

CDR3 residues: CASSVGSGNQPQHF. The CDR3 DNA follows: TGTGCCAGCAGCGTAGGTTCGGGGAATCAGCCCCAGCATTTT. The rearrangement joins TRBV9 to TRBJ1-5; D uncertain. Germline CDR1 and CDR2: SGDLS and YYNGEE. CDR3 size: 14 residues. V lost 0 bases, J lost 4 bases, and 8 bases lay in between.

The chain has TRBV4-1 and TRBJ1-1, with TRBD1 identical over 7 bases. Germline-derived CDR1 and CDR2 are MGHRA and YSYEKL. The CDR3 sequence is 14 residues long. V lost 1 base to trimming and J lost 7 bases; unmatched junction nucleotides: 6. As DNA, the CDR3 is TGCGCCAGCAGCCAAGGACAGGGTGAAGATGAAGCTTTCTTT. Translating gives CASSQGQGEDEAFF.

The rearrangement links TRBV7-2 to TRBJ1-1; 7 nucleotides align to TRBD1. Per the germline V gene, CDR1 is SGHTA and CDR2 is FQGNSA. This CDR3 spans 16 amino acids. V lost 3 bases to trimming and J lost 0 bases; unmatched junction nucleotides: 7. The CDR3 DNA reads TGTGCCAGCAGCTTTATAGGGGGCGCGGTGAACACTGAAGCTTTCTTT. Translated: CASSFIGGAVNTEAFF.

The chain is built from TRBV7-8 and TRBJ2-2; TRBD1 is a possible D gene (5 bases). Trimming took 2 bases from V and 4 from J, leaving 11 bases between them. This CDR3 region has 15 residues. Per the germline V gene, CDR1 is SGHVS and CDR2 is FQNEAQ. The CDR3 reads CASSLQGVGTGELFF. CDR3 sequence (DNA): TGTGCCAGCAGCTTACAAGGGGTAGGCACCGGGGAGCTGTTTTTT.

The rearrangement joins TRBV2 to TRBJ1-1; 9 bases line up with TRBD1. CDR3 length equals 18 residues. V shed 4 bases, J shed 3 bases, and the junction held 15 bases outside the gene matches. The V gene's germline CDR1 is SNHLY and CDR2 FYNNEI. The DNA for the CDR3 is TGTGCCAGCAGTGTATCTCGACAGGGGGATTCTTGGGACACTGAAGCTTTCTTT. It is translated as CASSVSRQGDSWDTEAFF.

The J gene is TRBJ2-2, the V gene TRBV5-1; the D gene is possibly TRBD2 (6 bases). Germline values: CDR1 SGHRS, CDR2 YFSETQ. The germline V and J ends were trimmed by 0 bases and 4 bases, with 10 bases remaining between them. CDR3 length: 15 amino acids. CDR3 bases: TGCGCCAGCAGCTTGGGTCCGGAGGGCACCGGGGAGCTGTTTTTT. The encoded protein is CASSLGPEGTGELFF.

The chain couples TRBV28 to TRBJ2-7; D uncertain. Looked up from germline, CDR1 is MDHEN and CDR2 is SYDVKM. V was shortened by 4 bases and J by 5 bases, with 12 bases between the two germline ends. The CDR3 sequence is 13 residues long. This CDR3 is CASSSGRINEQYF. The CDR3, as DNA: TGTGCCAGCAGTTCCGGTCGAATCAACGAGCAGTACTTC.

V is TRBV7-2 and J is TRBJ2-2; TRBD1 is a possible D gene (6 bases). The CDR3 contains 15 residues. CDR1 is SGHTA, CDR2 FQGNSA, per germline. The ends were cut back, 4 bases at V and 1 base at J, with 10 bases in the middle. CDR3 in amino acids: CASSSGTLNTGELFF. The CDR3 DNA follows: TGTGCCAGCAGCTCCGGGACATTGAACACCGGGGAGCTGTTTTTT.

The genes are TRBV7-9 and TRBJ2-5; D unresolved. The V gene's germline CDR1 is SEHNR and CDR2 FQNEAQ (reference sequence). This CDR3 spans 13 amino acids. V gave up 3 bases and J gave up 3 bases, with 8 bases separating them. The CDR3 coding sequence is TGTGCCAGCAGCTTCCCAGGAGAAGAGACCCAGTACTTC. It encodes CASSFPGEETQYF.

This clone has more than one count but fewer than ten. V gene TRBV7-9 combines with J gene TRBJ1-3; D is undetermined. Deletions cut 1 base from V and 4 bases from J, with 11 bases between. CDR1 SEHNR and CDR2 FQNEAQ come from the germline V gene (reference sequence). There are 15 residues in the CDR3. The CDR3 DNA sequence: TGTGCCAGCAGCTTAGGTGCCCTTCCGGGAAACACCATATATTTT. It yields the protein CASSLGALPGNTIYF.

In DNA form, the CDR3 reads TGCGCCAGCAGGGATCACAGGGATTTGAACTATGGCTACACCTTC. Its protein product is CASRDHRDLNYGYTF. The chain uses TRBV4-1 and TRBJ1-2, with a possible D match to TRBD1 (6 bases). V was cut by 6 bases and J by 2 bases, with 16 bases left in between. The CDR3 has 15 residues. Germline lookup yields CDR1 MGHRA and CDR2 YSYEKL.